A selection of T cell receptor beta chains follows, all from one sample in a study of blood T cells in healthy people across ages. TCRdb reprocessed the 5' RACE reads with MiXCR, giving one entry per CDR3 protein. In the table there are 750,000 to 950,000 distinct CDR3 sequences, just under 30% of which are singletons. In addition, the sample was reused for a study of T cells of mothers and their children.

Sequenced input: blood. The receptors were gathered from a woman in her 40s in good health. Each CDR3 is given with its conserved first and last residue. A D gene is named only where the DNA matches it firmly. Rows may omit the clone size; those that give it use once, few, many or a size class.

d_call: NA
v_call: TRBV18
clone_size: NA
j_call: TRBJ2-5
cdr3_aa: CASSPQTRGETQYF
cdr3_nt: TGTGCCAGCTCACCACAGACACGCGGGGAGACCCAGTACTTC

d_call: TRBD1
v_call: TRBV5-1
clone_size: many
j_call: TRBJ2-1
cdr3_aa: CASSWTGGNEQFF
cdr3_nt: TGCGCCAGCAGCTGGACAGGGGGCAATGAGCAGTTCTTC

d_call: NA
v_call: TRBV28
clone_size: NA
j_call: TRBJ1-2
cdr3_aa: CASSQLGGNGYTF
cdr3_nt: TGTGCCAGCAGTCAACTTGGTGGGAATGGCTACACCTTC

d_call: TRBD1
v_call: TRBV7-2
clone_size: many
j_call: TRBJ1-2
cdr3_aa: CASRAGTGSYGYTF
cdr3_nt: TGTGCCAGCAGAGCCGGGACAGGAAGTTATGGCTACACCTTC

d_call: TRBD2
v_call: TRBV15
clone_size: many
j_call: TRBJ2-3
cdr3_aa: CATSREAGDLTDTQYF
cdr3_nt: TGTGCCACCAGCAGAGAAGCGGGGGACCTCACAGATACGCAGTATTTT

d_call: NA
v_call: TRBV5-5
clone_size: many
j_call: TRBJ2-5
cdr3_aa: CASSLSPAAGYQEETQYF
cdr3_nt: TGTGCCAGCAGCTTGTCCCCCGCGGCCGGATATCAGGAAGAGACCCAGTACTTC

d_call: NA
v_call: TRBV29-1
clone_size: NA
j_call: TRBJ1-1
cdr3_aa: CSDSPGGNTEAFF
cdr3_nt: TGCAGCGACTCTCCGGGCGGGAACACTGAAGCTTTCTTT

d_call: NA
v_call: TRBV20-1
clone_size: once
j_call: TRBJ2-7
cdr3_aa: CSASPGPNYEQYF
cdr3_nt: TGCAGTGCTAGTCCGGGGCCGAACTACGAGCAGTACTTC

d_call: TRBD1
v_call: TRBV7-8
clone_size: few
j_call: TRBJ2-7
cdr3_aa: CASSIPGTVYEQYF
cdr3_nt: TGTGCCAGCAGCATACCCGGGACAGTCTACGAGCAGTACTTC

d_call: TRBD1
v_call: TRBV28
clone_size: NA
j_call: TRBJ2-2
cdr3_aa: CASSPLQGLNGELFF
cdr3_nt: TGTGCCAGCAGTCCGCTACAGGGGTTGAACGGGGAGCTGTTTTTT

d_call: TRBD1
v_call: TRBV6-1
clone_size: few
j_call: TRBJ2-1
cdr3_aa: CASSGQGAIFSNNEQFF
cdr3_nt: TGTGCCAGCAGTGGACAGGGGGCGATTTTCAGCAACAATGAGCAGTTCTTC

d_call: NA
v_call: TRBV15
clone_size: few
j_call: TRBJ2-1
cdr3_aa: CATSRVVTNGDNEQFF
cdr3_nt: TGTGCCACCAGCAGAGTTGTAACTAACGGGGACAATGAGCAGTTCTTC

d_call: NA
v_call: TRBV10-3
clone_size: NA
j_call: TRBJ2-3
cdr3_aa: CATKPGPYSDTQYF
cdr3_nt: TGTGCCACTAAACCGGGGCCGTATTCAGATACGCAGTATTTT

d_call: NA
v_call: TRBV5-5
clone_size: NA
j_call: TRBJ1-1
cdr3_aa: CASSLAFGGSDLGVMAFF
cdr3_nt: TGTGCCAGCAGCTTGGCCTTCGGGGGCAGCGACTTGGGGGTAATGGCTTTCTTT

d_call: TRBD1
v_call: TRBV5-5
clone_size: NA
j_call: TRBJ1-2
cdr3_aa: CAAGQGAKGGYTF
cdr3_nt: TGTGCCGCCGGGCAGGGGGCGAAGGGTGGCTACACCTTC

d_call: NA
v_call: TRBV4-1
clone_size: NA
j_call: TRBJ2-1
cdr3_aa: CASSPIQRRRFYNEQFF
cdr3_nt: TGCGCCAGCAGCCCGATTCAGAGACGGCGATTCTACAATGAGCAGTTCTTC

d_call: TRBD2
v_call: TRBV5-1
clone_size: NA
j_call: TRBJ2-7
cdr3_aa: CASKAGGYEQYF
cdr3_nt: TGCGCCAGCAAAGCGGGAGGCTACGAGCAGTACTTC

d_call: NA
v_call: TRBV28
clone_size: NA
j_call: TRBJ2-1
cdr3_aa: CASRPVWGISYNEQFF
cdr3_nt: TGTGCCAGCAGACCAGTATGGGGGATCTCCTACAATGAGCAGTTCTTC

d_call: NA
v_call: TRBV9
clone_size: NA
j_call: TRBJ2-5
cdr3_aa: CASSVTGRGETQYF
cdr3_nt: TGTGCCAGCAGCGTAACGGGTCGGGGGGAGACCCAGTACTTC

d_call: NA
v_call: TRBV15
clone_size: few
j_call: TRBJ2-2
cdr3_aa: CATSRSFERTGELFF
cdr3_nt: TGTGCCACCAGCAGAAGTTTTGAGAGGACCGGGGAGCTGTTTTTT

d_call: NA
v_call: TRBV28
clone_size: many
j_call: TRBJ2-7
cdr3_aa: CASSLLAYEQYF
cdr3_nt: TGTGCCAGCAGTTTACTAGCCTACGAGCAGTACTTC

d_call: NA
v_call: TRBV20-1
clone_size: NA
j_call: TRBJ2-3
cdr3_aa: CSAREEAFPPDTQYF
cdr3_nt: TGCAGTGCTAGAGAAGAGGCCTTTCCCCCGGATACGCAGTATTTT

d_call: NA
v_call: TRBV30
clone_size: NA
j_call: TRBJ2-1
cdr3_aa: CAWSTSVSYNEQFF
cdr3_nt: TGTGCCTGGAGTACAAGCGTCTCCTACAATGAGCAGTTCTTC

d_call: NA
v_call: TRBV12-3/TRBV12-4
clone_size: NA
j_call: TRBJ1-1
cdr3_aa: CAGSRGGNTEAFF
cdr3_nt: TGTGCCGGCAGCCGGGGGGGAAACACTGAAGCTTTCTTT

d_call: NA
v_call: TRBV11-2
clone_size: few
j_call: TRBJ2-1
cdr3_aa: CASSLYRRAHNEQFF
cdr3_nt: TGTGCCAGCAGCTTATACCGCAGGGCACACAATGAGCAGTTCTTC

d_call: TRBD1
v_call: TRBV29-1
clone_size: many
j_call: TRBJ1-2
cdr3_aa: CSVDQRGQNYGYTF
cdr3_nt: TGCAGCGTTGATCAGCGGGGACAGAACTATGGCTACACCTTC

d_call: TRBD1
v_call: TRBV28
clone_size: few
j_call: TRBJ1-6
cdr3_aa: CASSLGTGWSPLHF
cdr3_nt: TGTGCCAGCAGTTTAGGGACAGGGTGGTCACCCCTCCACTTT

d_call: NA
v_call: TRBV29-1
clone_size: few
j_call: TRBJ1-1
cdr3_aa: CSGLVYAEAFF
cdr3_nt: TGCAGCGGCCTGGTATACGCTGAAGCTTTCTTT

d_call: NA
v_call: TRBV27
clone_size: many
j_call: TRBJ2-1
cdr3_aa: CASSFTQVNEQFF
cdr3_nt: TGTGCCAGCAGTTTCACACAGGTCAATGAGCAGTTCTTC

d_call: TRBD1
v_call: TRBV27
clone_size: many
j_call: TRBJ2-7
cdr3_aa: CASSQRQGAFSYEQYF
cdr3_nt: TGTGCCAGCAGTCAAAGACAGGGGGCGTTCTCCTACGAGCAGTACTTC

d_call: NA
v_call: TRBV5-5
clone_size: many
j_call: TRBJ2-1
cdr3_aa: CASSLSGTPYNEQFF
cdr3_nt: TGTGCCAGCAGCCTCTCCGGGACACCCTACAATGAGCAGTTCTTC

d_call: TRBD2
v_call: TRBV4-3
clone_size: NA
j_call: TRBJ2-5
cdr3_aa: CASSRGRTSGQETQYF
cdr3_nt: TGCGCCAGCAGCCGAGGAAGGACTAGCGGCCAAGAGACCCAGTACTTC

d_call: TRBD1
v_call: TRBV24-1
clone_size: many
j_call: TRBJ2-6
cdr3_aa: CATSTGQGANGANVLTF
cdr3_nt: TGTGCCACCAGTACAGGACAGGGGGCGAACGGGGCCAACGTCCTGACTTTC

d_call: TRBD2
v_call: TRBV20-1
clone_size: NA
j_call: TRBJ2-5
cdr3_aa: CSARTSGGSEETQYF
cdr3_nt: TGCAGTGCCCGGACTAGCGGGGGGTCAGAAGAGACCCAGTACTTC

d_call: NA
v_call: TRBV28
clone_size: NA
j_call: TRBJ1-1
cdr3_aa: CASSHLNTEAFF
cdr3_nt: TGCGCCAGCAGCCACCTGAACACTGAAGCTTTCTTT

d_call: TRBD1
v_call: TRBV20-1
clone_size: NA
j_call: TRBJ1-4
cdr3_aa: CSAKSSNNRDSLTEKLFF
cdr3_nt: TGCAGTGCTAAATCGAGCAACAACCGGGACAGCTTGACAGAAAAACTGTTTTTT

d_call: NA
v_call: TRBV12-3/TRBV12-4
clone_size: once
j_call: TRBJ1-4
cdr3_aa: CTSSEHGGGEKLFF
cdr3_nt: TGCACCAGCAGCGAACACGGGGGTGGTGAAAAACTGTTTTTT